Following are 7 T cell receptor beta chains from one sample sequenced in a study of T cell repertoires in cytomegalovirus infection (dated by TCRdb to about 2019). TCRdb shows the sequencer as Illumina HiSeq 1500. TCRdb reworked the public reads: Q25 trimming with fastp, MiXCR clone assembly, productive beta chains retained. Entries that share a CDR3 protein sequence are merged under the most common genes and DNA. Present in this sample are some 200,000 distinct CDR3 sequences, about 20% of which were seen just once. Jointly, the top ten make up under 3.5% of the sample. Sequenced material: PBMCs. The receptors were gathered from a human donor in good health (CMV status not recorded). Some clones in this sample may be carry-over from other donors' samples.

This clonotype was seen many times. The chain is built from TRBV6-5 and TRBJ2-5; TRBD2 might be the D (7 bases). V was pared by 8 bases and J by 3 bases, with 13 bases between. Germline V gene sequence: CDR1 MNHEY, CDR2 SVGAGI. The CDR3 consists of 13 residues. CDR3: CASGGGGKETQYF. CDR3 DNA: TGTGCCAGCGGGGGAGGGGGGAAAGAGACCCAGTACTTC.

The chain recombines TRBV7-9 with TRBJ1-1; D may be TRBD1 (5 bases). V lost 3 bases to trimming and J lost 3 bases, with 14 bases between them. Germline V gene data show CDR1 as SEHNR and CDR2 as FQNEAQ (reference sequence). The CDR3 spans 15 residues. CDR3 nucleotides: TGTGCCAGCAGCTTTTCTGGGGGGAGAGACACTGAAGCTTTCTTT. The encoded protein is CASSFSGGRDTEAFF.

This clonotype came up a few times. CDR3 amino acids: CSGSIQETQYF. DNA for the CDR3: TGCAGCGGCTCTATTCAAGAGACCCAGTACTTC. The rearrangement links TRBV29-1 to TRBJ2-5; no reliable D call. The CDR3 sequence is 11 residues long. Looked up from germline, CDR1 is SQVTM and CDR2 is ANQGSEA. V was clipped by 7 bases and J by 2 bases, with 8 bases between them.

This clonotype was detected many times. This chain connects TRBV4-1 to TRBJ1-1; no reliable D call. CDR3 size: 15 residues. CDR1 is MGHRA and CDR2 is YSYEKL in the germline V gene. Trimming took 7 bases from V and 1 from J, leaving 16 bases between them. The CDR3 DNA reads TGCGCCAGCACCCCAGGCCCAATCGGGAACACTGAAGCTTTCTTT. It specifies CASTPGPIGNTEAFF.

Note on this clonotype: A much larger clone sits a single nucleotide away, making a read error possible. V and J are TRBV5-4 and TRBJ2-3; D gene unclear. V was pared by 5 bases and J by 3 bases, with 7 bases between. Germline V gene data show CDR1 as SGHNT and CDR2 as YYREEE (reference sequence). The length of the CDR3 is 12 residues. The CDR3 is CASRFETDTQYF. The CDR3 DNA reads as TGTGCCAGCAGATTCGAGACAGATACGCAGTATTTT. The complete variable domain, with remaining parts taken from reference TRBV5-4 and TRBJ2-3, reads ETGVTQSPTHLIKTRGQQVTLRCSSQSGHNTVSWYQQALGQGPQFIFQYYREEENGRGNFPPRFSGLQFPNYSSELNVNALELDDSALYLCASRFETDTQYFGPGTRLTVL.

The V call is TRBV5-6, the J call TRBJ2-7, with TRBD1 as a possible D gene (7 bases). Germline lookup yields CDR1 SGHDT and CDR2 YYEEEE. Deletions cut 0 bases from V and 2 bases from J, with 15 bases between. This CDR3 contains 16 residues. This CDR3 is CASSLGRQGLTYEQYF. The DNA for the CDR3 is TGTGCCAGCAGCTTGGGACGACAGGGACTCACCTACGAGCAGTACTTC.

Of note for this clonotype: A much larger clonotype is one base distant, so this may be a read error. The chain joins TRBV20-1 to TRBJ2-7, with 8 bases matching TRBD2. CDR1 is DFQATT, CDR2 SNEGSKA, per germline (reference sequence). The CDR3 runs to 13 residues. Losses at the gene ends were 5 bases for V and 9 bases for J; bases not matched to a gene: 12. CDR3 region: CSARSGAIVAQYF. The CDR3 nucleotides are TGCAGTGCTCGTAGCGGGGCTATAGTCGCGCAGTACTTC.